The 21 T cell receptor beta chains given below trace back to one sample, sequenced in a study of tumor-infiltrating lymphocytes in primary liver carcinoma. A constant-region primer served to make TCR beta cDNA from about 530 ng total RNA. A slightly modified ARM-PCR protocol with three nested multiplex PCR rounds produced these TCR beta libraries. TRBV1-TRBV30 forward primers paired with a C-beta reverse primer drove the first two PCR rounds, roughly 9 cycles each. TCRdb re-called the multiplex PCR reads through MiXCR, storing one row per CDR3 protein. Here the sample spans 150,000 to 200,000 distinct CDR3 sequences, 50% to 75% being singletons. Out of unsorted whole blood came the blood RNA, and germline DNA was extracted as well. Sequenced: peripheral blood. The receptors here all came from a man aged 35-49 years with primary liver carcinoma and hepatitis B virus infection.

Turning to this clonotype: An end of the junction does not agree with germline; a read error may underlie this. The gene calls are TRBV4-2 and TRBJ2-7; D not certain. The CDR3 totals 13 residues. CDR1 LGHNA and CDR2 YNFKEQ come from the germline V gene. The CDR3 DNA follows: TGTGCGAGCAGCCGAGAGCCCAGAAGGGAGCAGTACTTC. Translated, it gives CASSREPRREQYF.

The chain employs TRBV4-2 and TRBJ2-6; D remains unclear. There are 18 residues in the CDR3. CDR1 and CDR2 (germline): LGHNA, YNFKEQ. Trimming took 8 bases from V and 3 from J, leaving 23 bases between them. CDR3 region: CASCPDIRPAFGANVLTF. The CDR3 DNA reads TGTGCCAGCTGCCCCGACATCCGCCCGGCCTTTGGGGCCAACGTCCTGACTTTC.

The chain has TRBV6-4 and TRBJ2-1; D may be TRBD2 (5 bases). Germline loops: CDR1 MRHNA, CDR2 SNTAGT. This CDR3 has 14 amino acids. V lost 6 bases and J 0 bases, leaving 9 bases between the germline ends. DNA of the CDR3: TGTGCCAGCAGGCGAACTAGCTCCTACAATGAGCAGTTCTTC. This gives the protein CASRRTSSYNEQFF.

In regard to this clonotype: A much more abundant neighbour one base away suggests this may be a read error. The rearrangement uses TRBV29-1 and TRBJ2-7; no firm D call. Per the germline V gene, CDR1 is SQVTM and CDR2 is ANQGSEA. The CDR3 consists of 13 residues. The V and J ends lost 5 bases and 2 bases respectively, with 13 bases between them. The CDR3 DNA reads as TGCAGCGTTCACGATAATGGAGCCTACGAGCAGTACTTC. Encoded protein: CSVHDNGAYEQYF.

The chain employs TRBV29-1 and TRBJ1-1; D unclear. This CDR3 contains 11 residues. Germline V lookup: CDR1 SQVTM, CDR2 ANQGSEA. The V end was cut by 5 bases, the J end by 3 bases, with 7 bases between. The CDR3 sequence: CSVPRDTEAFF. CDR3 nucleotides: TGCAGCGTTCCTCGGGACACTGAAGCTTTCTTT.

In this sample, this clonotype turned up a few times. The genes are TRBV6-5 and TRBJ1-2, with 10 bases aligning to TRBD1. Losses at the gene ends were 4 bases for V and 6 bases for J; bases not matched to a gene: 11. Germline CDR1 and CDR2: MNHEY and SVGAGI. The CDR3 extends over 16 amino acids. CDR3 in amino acids: CASSSGTGAGRDGYTF. Written as DNA, the CDR3 is TGTGCCAGCAGTTCCGGGACAGGGGCGGGGAGGGATGGCTACACCTTC.

This clonotype was picked up many times. The chain combines TRBV29-1 with TRBJ2-5; 9 nucleotides line up with TRBD1. With V trimmed by 1 base and J by 5 bases, 5 bases remained unmatched. Germline V gene sequence: CDR1 SQVTM, CDR2 ANQGSEA. The CDR3 spans 14 residues. CDR3: CSVEAGQGFETQYF. As DNA, the CDR3 is TGCAGCGTTGAAGCGGGACAGGGATTTGAGACCCAGTACTTC.

Worth noting for this clonotype: One end of the junction varies from germline; a read error may be responsible. The chain recombines TRBV12-3 or TRBV12-4 with TRBJ2-5, with 8 nucleotides matching TRBD2. The CDR3 spans 17 residues. The DNA for the CDR3 is TGTACCAGCAGTTTTTCGTCAGCGGGAGAAGGTGGAGAGACCCAGTACTTC. It specifies CTSSFSSAGEGGETQYF.

This clonotype was seen repeatedly, ten times or more. This chain uses TRBV6-6 with TRBJ1-4, with 9 bases identical to TRBD1. The germline V gene encodes CDR1 MNHNY and CDR2 SVGAGI (reference sequence). This CDR3 comprises 15 residues. The trim removed 6 bases at V and 6 bases at J, leaving 8 bases unmatched. CDR3 in amino acids: CASRPSGTGYEKLFF. As DNA, the CDR3 is TGTGCCAGCAGACCCTCCGGGACAGGGTATGAAAAACTGTTTTTT.

J is TRBJ2-2 and V is TRBV11-2; D is undetermined. V was shortened by 6 bases and J by 10 bases, with 12 bases between the two germline ends. This CDR3 region has 12 residues. The germline CDR1 and CDR2 sequences are SGHAT and FQNNGV. The CDR3 DNA follows: TGTGCCAGCAGACCGATTTCCGAGGAGCTGTTTTTT. Amino acid sequence: CASRPISEELFF.

The chain combines TRBV11-2 with TRBJ2-2; 12 nucleotides match TRBD2. V was clipped by 0 bases and J by 12 bases; unmatched bases: 14. The CDR3 runs 18 residues. Germline V gene lookup returns CDR1 SGHAT and CDR2 FQNNGV. CDR3: CASSLELAGGRATGKLFF. As DNA, the CDR3 is TGTGCCAGCAGCTTAGAACTAGCGGGAGGAAGGGCCACCGGTAAGCTGTTTTTT.

The gene calls are TRBV29-1 and TRBJ2-7; D perhaps matches TRBD2 (5 bases). The DNA end is a closer match to TRBJ2-1, so the J assignment may be wrong. CDR1 and CDR2 (germline): SQVTM, ANQGSEA. This CDR3 has 15 residues. CDR3 in DNA: TGCAGCGTTGAGTTTCGAGGGAAACCCTCCTACGAACAGTTCTTC. Amino acids: CSVEFRGKPSYEQFF.

To note about this clonotype: A read error may explain this, as a much larger clone is one base away. The rearrangement joins TRBV29-1 to TRBJ2-3; TRBD2 is a possible D gene (5 bases). Germline values: CDR1 SQVTM, CDR2 ANQGSEA. V lost 1 base and J 0 bases, leaving 11 bases between the germline ends. The CDR3 is made up of 15 amino acids. The CDR3 bases are TGCAGCGTTGAAGGGGGAGTGATTAGCACAGATACGCAGTATTTT. It is translated as CSVEGGVISTDTQYF.

For this clonotype: A read error may explain this, as a much larger clone is one base away. Given the absence of the conserved phenylalanine or tryptophan at the CDR3 end, a read error is likely. The rearrangement links TRBV6-2 or TRBV6-3 to TRBJ2-7, with 7 bases identical to TRBD2. Germline V gene sequence: CDR1 MNHEY, CDR2 SVGEGT. This CDR3 region has 14 residues. V trimming: 5 bases; J trimming: 0 bases; junction bases outside the gene matches: 4. Here the CDR3 reads CASSTGTTSYEQYS. The CDR3, as DNA: TGTGCCAGCAGTACCGGGACTACCTCCTACGAGCAGTACTCC.

The chain couples TRBV11-3 to TRBJ2-7; TRBD1 is a possible D gene (5 bases). This CDR3 has 14 amino acids. CDR1 SGHNT and CDR2 YENEEA come from the germline V gene. With 5 bases removed from V and 3 bases from J, the gap between germline ends came to 14 bases. Here the CDR3 reads CASSPGEGDYEQYF. The CDR3, as DNA: TGTGCCAGCAGCCCTGGAGAAGGGGACTACGAGCAGTACTTC. Filled out from reference TRBV11-3 and TRBJ2-7, the complete variable domain reads EAGVVQSPRYKIIEKKQPVAFWCNPISGHNTLYWYLQNLGQGPELLIRYENEEAVDDSQLPKDRFSAERLKGVDSTLKIQPAELGDSAVYLCASSPGEGDYEQYFGPGTRLTVT.

This chain joins TRBV9 and TRBJ2-7; 10 bases are shared with TRBD1. Germline CDR1 SGDLS, CDR2 YYNGEE. This CDR3 contains 15 residues. The V segment lost 4 bases and the J segment 5 bases; nucleotides outside the gene matches: 9. CDR3 amino acids: CASSLRTGGLDEQYF. CDR3 DNA sequence: TGTGCCAGCAGCCTGAGGACAGGGGGTTTGGACGAGCAGTACTTC.

This clonotype was found many times. V and J are TRBV29-1 and TRBJ2-7; 7 bases match TRBD1. CDR3 length equals 13 residues. The ends lost 6 bases at V and 5 bases at J; junction bases unmatched: 10. Germline CDR1 is SQVTM and CDR2 is ANQGSEA. DNA for the CDR3: TGCAGCGTCAACAGGGGTGGACGGAACGAGCAGTACTTC. Translated: CSVNRGGRNEQYF.

V is TRBV5-5 and J is TRBJ1-5; 8 bases match TRBD1. This CDR3 spans 17 amino acids. CDR1 SGHKS and CDR2 YYEKEE come from the germline V gene (reference sequence). The V gene end was trimmed by 0 bases and the J gene end by 0 bases; junction bases not matched to a gene: 5. The DNA of the CDR3 is TGTGCCAGCAGCTTGGTGGACAGGGAGTATAGCAATCAGCCCCAGCATTTT. It codes for CASSLVDREYSNQPQHF.

This chain connects TRBV30 to TRBJ1-5; weak D call: TRBD1 (6 bases). Trimming left V 2 bases short and J 2 bases short, with 13 bases between. Germline V gives CDR1 GTSNPN, CDR2 SVGIG (reference sequence). The CDR3 loop spans 15 amino acids. CDR3 bases: TGTGCCTGGAGTTACAGGGCTGGAGGCAATCAGCCCCAGCATTTT. It encodes CAWSYRAGGNQPQHF.

The chain employs TRBV29-1 and TRBJ2-1; the D gene is possibly TRBD1 (5 bases). The CDR3 consists of 14 residues. The germline V gene has CDR1 SQVTM and CDR2 ANQGSEA. V lost 5 bases, J lost 2 bases, and 13 bases lay in between. The CDR3 bases are TGCAGCGTTCTAGACAGTGCGACCTACAATGAGCAGTTCTTC. Translation gives CSVLDSATYNEQFF.

In regard to this clonotype: The junction departs from germline at one end; a sequencing error may be responsible. J is TRBJ2-5 and V is TRBV11-1; no firm D call. The CDR3 consists of 13 residues. Germline lookup yields CDR1 SGHAT and CDR2 FQDESV (reference sequence). CDR3 residues: CASSFLIQETKYF. The CDR3 DNA sequence: TGTGCCAGCAGTTTCCTAATCCAAGAGACCAAGTACTTC.